The TCR beta chain under discussion was sequenced for a study of Ad26.COV2.S vaccination and SARS-CoV-2 variants. General study points: Compared with placebo recipients, vaccine recipients had higher spike-specific TCR breadth. Assessments of TCR breadth and depth may have underestimated the total T cell responses.

In the case of this clone: What it recognizes is unknown.

CDR1 and CDR2 from the germline V gene are MGHDK and SYGVNS. The CDR3 spans 14 residues. V gave up 2 bases and J gave up 5 bases, with 12 bases separating them. Clones were sequenced by immunoSEQ multiplex PCR, and TCRdb holds only the in-frame ones, with some missing. The repertoire holds just over 350,000 clones, with 92% as singletons. This receptor was obtained from a human donor who had recovered from COVID-19. The sample consisted of peripheral blood, taken after recovery from COVID-19. The rearrangement links TRBV25-1 to TRBJ1-1, with D uncertain. CDR3 DNA: TGTGCCAGCAGTGAAAGGAACCTGCGAACTGAAGCTTTCTTT. Protein product: CASSERNLRTEAFF.